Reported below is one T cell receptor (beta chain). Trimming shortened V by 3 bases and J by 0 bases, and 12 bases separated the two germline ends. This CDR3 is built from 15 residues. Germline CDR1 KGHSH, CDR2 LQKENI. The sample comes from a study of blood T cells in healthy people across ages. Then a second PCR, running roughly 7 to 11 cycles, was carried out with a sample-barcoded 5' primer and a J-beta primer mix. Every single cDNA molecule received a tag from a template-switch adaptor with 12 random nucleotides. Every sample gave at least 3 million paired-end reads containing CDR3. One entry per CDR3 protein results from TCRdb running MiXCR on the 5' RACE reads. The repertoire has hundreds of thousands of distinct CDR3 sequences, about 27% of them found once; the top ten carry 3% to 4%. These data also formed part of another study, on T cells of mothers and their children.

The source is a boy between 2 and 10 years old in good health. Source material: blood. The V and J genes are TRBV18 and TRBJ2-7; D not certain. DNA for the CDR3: TGTGCCAGCTCACCCCGGGCTCGAGGCTCCTACGAGCAGTACTTC. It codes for CASSPRARGSYEQYF.